A selection of T cell receptor beta chains follows, all from one sample in a study of T cells in Graves' hyperthyroidism and ophthalmopathy. Each CDR3 protein is one row after TCRdb ran MiXCR on the multiplex PCR reads. The data show roughly 740,000 distinct CDR3 sequences, about 16% seen once. The sequencing input was blood. Receptors were obtained from a man aged 18-30 years with Graves' hyperthyroidism. Both conserved end residues are part of each CDR3. The D gene is left open where the match is weak. Clone sizes are given selectively: once, few, many, or a class where the clone is expanded.

TRBV4-3	-	-	TRBJ1-1	TGCGCCAGCAGCCAGAAGGTGGTGAACACTGAAGCTTTCTTT	CASSQKVVNTEAFF
TRBV28	-	TRBD1	TRBJ2-2	TGTGCCAGCAGTCCCCTGGGACAGCCGGACACCGGGGAGCTGTTTTTT	CASSPLGQPDTGELFF
TRBV25-1	-	TRBD2	TRBJ2-1	TGTGCCTGCCGAACTAGCGGGAGTAATAATGAGCAGTTCTTC	CACRTSGSNNEQFF
TRBV9	-	-	TRBJ2-1	TGTGCCAGCAGCCATAGCGTATCCTACAATGAGCAGTTCTTC	CASSHSVSYNEQFF
TRBV24-1	many	-	TRBJ2-1	TGTGCCACCAGGGGGGTTACAGGCCCCGGCGGGAATGAGCAGTTCTTC	CATRGVTGPGGNEQFF
TRBV28	many	-	TRBJ2-7	TGTGCCAGCAGCCAGGGACCTCTACGCTACGAGCAGTACTTC	CASSQGPLRYEQYF
TRBV27	few	-	TRBJ2-1	TGTGCCAGCAGTTTCGGACTACCTAATCATGAGCAGTTCTTC	CASSFGLPNHEQFF
TRBV28	few	-	TRBJ2-6	TGTGCCAGCAGTTTATGGGCAGGTTCTGGGGCCAACGTCCTGACTTTC	CASSLWAGSGANVLTF
TRBV20-1	few	-	TRBJ2-1	TGCAGTGCTTCAGTTGGACTATTTGATGAGCAGTTCTTC	CSASVGLFDEQFF
TRBV25-1	-	-	TRBJ2-3	TGTGCCAGCAGTTCCAGGGTGTCCTCAGATACGCAGTATTTT	CASSSRVSSDTQYF
TRBV10-3	few	-	TRBJ2-3	TGTGCCATCAGCCTCCAACCACCACCAGATACGCAGTATTTT	CAISLQPPPDTQYF
TRBV7-9	-	-	TRBJ1-1	TGTGCCAGCAGCTTTCGGGGTCGGGGAGTTGAAGCTTTCTTT	CASSFRGRGVEAFF
TRBV20-1	-	TRBD1	TRBJ2-1	TGCAGTGCTAGGTCTTGGACAGGGGTTTATGAGCAGTTCTTC	CSARSWTGVYEQFF
TRBV2	few	TRBD1	TRBJ2-3	TGTGCCAGCAGTGGGCAGACAGGGCGCACAGATACGCAGTATTTT	CASSGQTGRTDTQYF
TRBV30	many	-	TRBJ2-5	TGTGCCTGGAACACAGTGAGCACGGAGACCCAGTACTTC	CAWNTVSTETQYF
TRBV18	-	-	TRBJ2-7	TGTGCCAGCTCACAGATGGGGCCGACCTACGAGCAGTACTTC	CASSQMGPTYEQYF
TRBV28	many	TRBD1	TRBJ1-2	TGTGCCAGCAGTCAGGGGGCGCCTCCCTATGGCTACACCTTC	CASSQGAPPYGYTF
TRBV2	many	-	TRBJ1-1	TGTGCCAGCAGGGACAGCACTGAAGCTTTCTTT	CASRDSTEAFF